Reported below is one T cell receptor (beta chain). By sample share, this clonotype is medium-sized (0.01 to 0.1%). No antigen is known for it. No much larger clone is present one base from it, and per-base qualities are unavailable. V drops 0 bases and J drops 9 bases, leaving 18 bases in between. The CDR3 sequence holds 16 residues, the cysteine and phenylalanine included. CDR3 DNA is the only sequence kept; it has 48 bases, read in frame from the first base. The germline V gene encodes CDR1 SGHRS and CDR2 YFSETQ. A BD FACSAria II cell sorter was used to sort four subsets, defined by PD-1 and/or TIGIT, from live CD3+CD8+TCRalphabeta+ cells. Circulating CD8 T cells were sorted into four subsets by PD-1 and TIGIT expression to characterize their relevance to anti-PD-1 therapy response. For every sorted CD8 T-cell subset, sequencing covered both the TCR alpha and the TCR beta chains. Peripheral blood was collected before the first anti-PD-1 injection, after two injections and after four injections. Ficoll gradient centrifugation was used to isolate PBMCs immediately. Until use, PBMCs were stored frozen in liquid nitrogen in RPMI containing around 21% FCS and 10% DMSO. Thawed PBMCs were stained with a viability dye and antibodies against CD3, CD8alpha, TCRalphabeta, PD-1 and TIGIT. The RNeasy Kit was used to extract total RNA, and all samples had a RIN greater than 7.

The sequencer listed for this sample is NextSeq 500. The QIAseq Immune Repertoire RNA Library Kit, Human TCR Panel, was used to prepare TCR libraries from about 16 ng of total RNA. TCR libraries were sequenced on an Illumina NextSeq with a Mid Output V2 kit, using asymmetric 261x41 paired-end reads. Every TCR library was diluted to about 4.1 nM, then pooled, denatured and loaded at about 0.99 pM. From the authors' description of their analysis: The QIAGEN GeneGlobe Data Analysis Center was used to process TCR FASTQ files, and downstream analysis was done in R 3.5.2. To get clonality, Shannon entropy was normalized by the log of the number of unique productive sequences and the result was subtracted from one. Fisher exact tests at 5% FDR, run separately within each subset, picked out TRA or TRB clonotypes whose abundance differed between baseline and M1. Clonotypes with differential abundance were classified as emerging, expanding, contracting or non-expanding/contracting. Morisita's overlap index was used to measure how much repertoires overlapped between patients. TCRdb cleaned the public reads at Q25 with fastp, built clones with MiXCR and kept in-frame beta chains. Identical CDR3 proteins give one entry, which carries the most common genes and DNA. TCRdb's processing, not the study's, gives the V and J calls here. This sample gives 1,000 to 1,500 distinct CDR3 sequences in total; around 7.4% of them show up just once. The ten largest clones capture about 4.3% of the sample.

The sample comes from a study of circulating CD8 cells and anti-PD-1 response in melanoma (dated by TCRdb to the early 2020s). For the study in its entirety: Nivolumab was given to patients intravenously at 3 mg/kg every 2 weeks. Of the 13 patients in the melanoma cohort, anti-PD-1 was received as first-line therapy by seven patients, and prior targeted therapy or immunotherapy had been received by six patients. Responders were defined as patients showing complete or partial responses, and non-responders as patients showing stable or progressive disease (RECIST v1.1). The TCR repertoire analysis was performed on some 11 melanoma patients, comprising 7 non-responders and 4 responders. In on-treatment samples, a biotinylated anti-human IgG4 antibody was used to detect PD-1. Points the paper makes about the study in general: Repertoires were mostly private between subsets, with fewer than 7% of TRB clonotypes shared at M1, and the greatest sharing occurred between DPOS and TIGIT. Tumor material was not accessible, so tumor reactivity was assessed by peptide assays on expanded sorted subsets instead. Diversity was greatest in the DNEG repertoire, PD-1 and DPOS had similar and higher clonality, and TIGIT repertoires had the lowest diversity. Only baseline and M1 samples, drawn from a small cohort with few responders, went into the published TCR repertoire comparisons. Because material was limited, experiments were generally done without replicates. The cohort included both treatment-naive and previously treated patients, and the authors noted that this mix could influence results.

The sequence links TRBV5-1 to TRBJ2-2; the D gene lacks a confident call. This TCR came from a human donor with melanoma. Material: CD8+ T cells from PBMCs, obtained at baseline or after one month of anti-PD-1 therapy (not recorded which). The DNA sequence follows: TGCGCCAGCAGCTTGGATCTAGTTACAGATGAGCGGGAGCTGTTTTTT. This encodes CASSLDLVTDERELFF.